One and the same sample provided the 20 T cell receptor beta chains below, sequenced in a study of CD8 T cells in Susac syndrome. About 0.5 to 1 ug RNA was reverse transcribed with random hexamers. Using its own MiXCR run on the immunoSEQ multiplex PCR reads, TCRdb lists one record per CDR3 protein. The repertoire has 170,000 or so distinct CDR3 sequences, 80% to 95% of them found once; the top ten carry about 0.088%. Sequencing input: CD4+ T cells from PBMCs. All receptors derive from a human donor with multiple sclerosis.

V usage is TRBV2 and J usage is TRBJ2-1; 11 nucleotides match TRBD1. Germline V gene sequence: CDR1 SNHLY, CDR2 FYNNEI. The CDR3 has 14 residues. Trimming removed 6 bases from V and 8 bases from J; junction bases left unmatched: 6. The chain's CDR3 is CASSRDRGLDEQFF. The CDR3 DNA sequence: TGTGCCAGCAGCCGGGACAGGGGGTTGGATGAGCAGTTCTTC.

The chain has TRBV19 and TRBJ1-2, with D tentatively TRBD1 (5 bases). Germline loops: CDR1 LNHDA, CDR2 SQIVND (reference sequence). V lost 3 bases to trimming and J lost 3 bases, with 8 bases between them. This CDR3 has 13 amino acids. The CDR3 DNA reads as TGTGCCAGTAGTATGGCAGGGTACTATGGCTACACCTTC. This translates into CASSMAGYYGYTF.

The V gene is TRBV10-3, the J gene TRBJ2-3; D not resolved. V was clipped by 8 bases and J by 6 bases, with 15 bases between them. CDR1 and CDR2 from the germline V gene are ENHRY and SYGVKD. The CDR3 covers 13 residues. CDR3 loop: CAILKNLRDTQYF. In nucleotides, the CDR3 is TGTGCCATCCTAAAAAATCTAAGGGATACGCAGTATTTT.

The genes are TRBV5-4 and TRBJ2-1; no definite D call. CDR1 is SGHNT and CDR2 is YYREEE in the germline V gene (reference sequence). The length of the CDR3 is 13 residues. With 1 base removed from V and 9 bases from J, the gap between germline ends came to 11 bases. In nucleotides, the CDR3 is TGTGCCAGCAGCTTGTTTGGCCCGCTTGAGCAGTTCTTC. Protein: CASSLFGPLEQFF.

The chain carries TRBV3-1 and TRBJ2-1, with D unresolved. The CDR3 runs 16 residues. V was shortened by 1 base and J by 0 bases, with 10 bases between the two germline ends. Germline CDR1 reads LGHDT; CDR2 reads YNNKEL (reference sequence). The CDR3 DNA follows: TGTGCCAGCAGCCAAGCGTTAAGTTACTCCTACAATGAGCAGTTCTTC. As protein: CASSQALSYSYNEQFF.

The chain links TRBV6-1 to TRBJ2-6; maybe TRBD2 (6 bases). The CDR3 length is 14 residues. V was pared by 7 bases and J by 3 bases, with 10 bases between. Germline assignment: CDR1 MNHNS and CDR2 SASEGT. The CDR3 DNA follows: TGTGCCAGCACCCGGGGAGGTGGGGCCAACGTCCTGACTTTC. Translating it yields CASTRGGGANVLTF.

J is TRBJ2-5 and V is TRBV30; D is possibly TRBD2 (6 bases). The ends were cut back, 3 bases at V and 2 bases at J, with 16 bases in the middle. Germline CDR1 is GTSNPN and CDR2 is SVGIG (reference sequence). This CDR3 contains 15 residues. CDR3 coding DNA: TGTGCCTGGAGAGAGCCAGCGGGCTCGCAAGAGACCCAGTACTTC. It yields the protein CAWREPAGSQETQYF.

The V call is TRBV5-1, the J call TRBJ2-2; either TRBD1 or TRBD2 may supply D (5 bases each). This CDR3 has 15 residues. The germline V gene has CDR1 SGHRS and CDR2 YFSETQ. V lost 1 base to trimming and J lost 4 bases, with 11 bases between them. The CDR3, as DNA: TGCGCCAGCAGCTTGCGGGACGGAGTCACCGGGGAGCTGTTTTTT. Translated: CASSLRDGVTGELFF.

The chain is built from TRBV12-3 or TRBV12-4 and TRBJ2-1, with 10 bases matching TRBD1. Trimming removed 6 bases from V and 3 bases from J; junction bases left unmatched: 5. There are 15 residues in the CDR3. The CDR3 region has the DNA TGTGCCAGCAGGTCCGGACAGGGGGACTACAATGAGCAGTTCTTC. It codes for CASRSGQGDYNEQFF.

The chain is built from TRBV5-1 and TRBJ1-1, with 7 bases lining up with TRBD1. Trimming cost V 6 bases and J 0 bases; bases outside gene matches: 8. CDR3 length: 15 residues. The germline gives CDR1 SGHRS, CDR2 YFSETQ. CDR3 loop: CASNPGGLMNTEAFF. CDR3 sequence (DNA): TGCGCCAGCAACCCAGGGGGTCTAATGAACACTGAAGCTTTCTTT.

The chain has TRBV24-1 and TRBJ2-3, with 9 nucleotides matching TRBD1. CDR1 and CDR2 (germline): KGHDR, SFDVKD. The CDR3 covers 15 residues. V shed 4 bases, J shed 5 bases, and the junction held 6 bases outside the gene matches. Here the CDR3 reads CATSDPGQGQDTQYF. The CDR3 bases are TGTGCCACCAGTGACCCCGGACAGGGGCAAGATACGCAGTATTTT.

Remarks on this clonotype: Compared with germline, one end of the junction differs, possibly owing to a read error. CDR3 nucleotides: TGTGCCGGCAGTAGAGAGGCAGGAAACATTCAGTACTTC. Its protein product is CAGSREAGNIQYF. The chain has TRBV13 and TRBJ2-4; D uncertain. Germline V gene lookup returns CDR1 PRHDT and CDR2 FYEKMQ (reference sequence). The CDR3 totals 13 residues.

The CDR3 region is CASSLVLAGLQETQYF. DNA of the CDR3: TGTGCCAGCAGCTTAGTATTAGCGGGGCTACAAGAGACCCAGTACTTC. The chain carries TRBV7-2 and TRBJ2-5, with 8 positions matching TRBD2. The CDR3 length is 16 residues. Germline V lookup: CDR1 SGHTA, CDR2 FQGNSA. The junction had 6 bases not matched to a gene; V was cut back by 1 base and J by 2 bases. Based on the CDR3 plus reference TRBV7-2 and TRBJ2-5, the full variable domain is GAGVSQSPSNKVTEKGKDVELRCDPISGHTALYWYRQSLGQGLEFLIYFQGNSAPDKSGLPSDRFSAERTGGSVSTLTIQRTQQEDSAVYLCASSLVLAGLQETQYFGPGTRLLVL.

Concerning this clonotype: One end of the junction is discordant with germline, which a read error may explain. The gene calls are TRBV5-1 and TRBJ2-1; D unresolved. The CDR3 is 11 amino acids. From germline, CDR1 is SGHRS and CDR2 YFSETQ. The CDR3 region is CASSSDNEQFF. CDR3 nucleotides: TGCGCCAGCAGCTCCGACAATGAGCAGTTCTTC.

In its sample, this clonotype was seen once. This CDR3 reads CASSSNRGANTGELFF. The CDR3 DNA is TGTGCCAGTAGTAGCAACAGGGGTGCCAACACCGGGGAGCTGTTTTTT. The rearrangement uses TRBV19 and TRBJ2-2; 7 bases are shared with TRBD1. Germline CDR1 is LNHDA and CDR2 is SQIVND (reference sequence). Trimming took 4 bases from V and 2 from J; bases not matched to a gene: 7. CDR3 length equals 16 residues.

This clonotype was counted a single time. J is TRBJ2-1 and V is TRBV10-2; D may be TRBD2 (5 bases). Germline CDR1 WSHSY, CDR2 SAAADI. V was cut by 6 bases and J by 4 bases, with 13 bases left in between. This CDR3 contains 14 residues. In DNA form, the CDR3 reads TGCGCCAGCAGAGACCGGGGTACATACAATGAGCAGTTCTTC. Encoded protein: CASRDRGTYNEQFF.

V and J are TRBV11-2 and TRBJ2-3; unclear D gene. The CDR3 is made up of 14 amino acids. The V and J ends lost 4 bases and 5 bases respectively, with 13 bases between them. The germline gives CDR1 SGHAT, CDR2 FQNNGV. The CDR3 region has the DNA TGTGCCAGCAGCTCCCGCTCACTCGGAGATACGCAGTATTTT. Protein product: CASSSRSLGDTQYF.

The gene calls are TRBV10-3 and TRBJ2-7; D might be TRBD1 or TRBD2, each matching 5 bases. From germline, CDR1 is ENHRY and CDR2 SYGVKD. This CDR3 region has 11 residues. V lost 7 bases, J lost 3 bases, and 7 bases lay in between. The CDR3 protein is CAINGGYEQYF. CDR3 sequence (DNA): TGTGCCATCAATGGGGGCTACGAGCAGTACTTC.

This chain joins TRBV6-5 and TRBJ1-6; D not resolved. Germline values: CDR1 MNHEY, CDR2 SVGAGI. The V end was cut by 8 bases, the J end by 7 bases, with 12 bases between. The CDR3 is 13 amino acids. CDR3 amino acids: CASRTDGNSPLHF. The CDR3 nucleotides read TGTGCCAGCCGGACGGATGGGAATTCACCCCTCCACTTT.

This chain connects TRBV29-1 to TRBJ2-3; 9 nucleotides agree with TRBD1. Germline CDR1 and CDR2: SQVTM and ANQGSEA. Trimming took 7 bases from V and 0 from J; bases not matched to a gene: 5. The CDR3 extends over 14 amino acids. CDR3: CSAKGQGSTDTQYF. The CDR3 coding sequence is TGCAGCGCTAAGGGACAGGGAAGCACAGATACGCAGTATTTT.